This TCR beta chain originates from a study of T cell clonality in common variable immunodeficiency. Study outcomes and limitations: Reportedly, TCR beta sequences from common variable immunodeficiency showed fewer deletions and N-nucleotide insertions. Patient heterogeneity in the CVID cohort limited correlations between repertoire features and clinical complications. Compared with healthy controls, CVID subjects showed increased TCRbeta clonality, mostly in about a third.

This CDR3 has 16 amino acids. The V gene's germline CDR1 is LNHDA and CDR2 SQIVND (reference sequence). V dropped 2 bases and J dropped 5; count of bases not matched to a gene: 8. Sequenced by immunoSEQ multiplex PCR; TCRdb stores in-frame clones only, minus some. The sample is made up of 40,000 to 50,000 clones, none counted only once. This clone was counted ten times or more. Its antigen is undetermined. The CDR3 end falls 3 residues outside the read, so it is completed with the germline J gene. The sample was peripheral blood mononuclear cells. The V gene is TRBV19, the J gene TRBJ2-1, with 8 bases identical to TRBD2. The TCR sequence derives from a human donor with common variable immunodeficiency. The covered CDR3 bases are TGTGCCAGTAGTATAACGGCTAGCGGGTGGAACAATGAG. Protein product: CASSITASGWNNE. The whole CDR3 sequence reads CASSITASGWNNEQFF.